This TCR beta chain comes out of a study of cytomegalovirus exposure and HLA in healthy donors. As for the study in general: Among the 350 to 500 donors who were genotyped, about 86% fell in the genetic ancestry cluster that is associated with self-reported Caucasian donors.

General observations from the study: Relative to the 666-donor mean, N-insertions were reportedly fewer in an Asian-associated ancestry cluster in a later analysis.

Concerning this clone: Its matching antigen is unknown.

Germline V gives CDR1 SGHTS, CDR2 YDEGEE. The CDR3 totals 16 residues. Losses at the gene ends were 4 bases for V and 4 bases for J; bases not matched to a gene: 10. 60 Vbeta and 13 Jbeta primers were used in PCR. Sequenced by immunoSEQ multiplex PCR; TCRdb stores in-frame clones only, minus some. This repertoire comprises 200,000 or so clones; its ten largest clones make up approximately 0.74%. The sequenced sample consisted of PBMCs. V and J are TRBV5-8 and TRBJ1-2; TRBD1 matches at 10 bases. This TCR came from a boy younger than 18 in good health and CMV-seronegative. The CDR3 reads CASSGPGQGTSYGYTF. DNA of the CDR3: TGTGCCAGCAGCGGACCGGGACAGGGGACCTCCTATGGCTACACCTTC.